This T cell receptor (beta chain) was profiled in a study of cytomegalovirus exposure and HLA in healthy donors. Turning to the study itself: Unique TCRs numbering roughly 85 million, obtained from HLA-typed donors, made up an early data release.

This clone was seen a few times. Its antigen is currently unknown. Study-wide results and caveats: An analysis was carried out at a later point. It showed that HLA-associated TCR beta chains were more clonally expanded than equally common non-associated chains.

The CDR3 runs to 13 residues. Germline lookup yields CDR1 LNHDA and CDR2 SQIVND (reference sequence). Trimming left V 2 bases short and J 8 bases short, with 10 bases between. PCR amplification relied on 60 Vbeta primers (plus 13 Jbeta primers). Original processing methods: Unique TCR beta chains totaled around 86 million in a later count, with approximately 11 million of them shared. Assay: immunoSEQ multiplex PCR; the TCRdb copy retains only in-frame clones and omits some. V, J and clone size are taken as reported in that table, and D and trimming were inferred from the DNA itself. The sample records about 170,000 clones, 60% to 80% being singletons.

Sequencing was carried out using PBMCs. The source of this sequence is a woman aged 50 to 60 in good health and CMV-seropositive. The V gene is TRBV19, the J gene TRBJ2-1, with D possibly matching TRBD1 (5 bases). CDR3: CASSIHKGDEQFF. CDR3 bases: TGTGCCAGTAGTATACATAAAGGGGATGAGCAGTTCTTC.